This T cell receptor beta chain appears in the sequencing data of a study of monozygotic twins with inflammatory bowel disease. Points from the study as a whole: Possibly because of limited power, concordant and discordant twins showed no difference in repertoire similarity.

Turning to this clonotype: Its target is not known.

Germline V gene sequence: CDR1 LGHDT, CDR2 YNNKEL (reference sequence). CDR3 length: 13 amino acids. Incorporation of UMIs carrying a 6-nucleotide sample barcode was performed by template switching. TCRalpha along with TCRbeta cDNA was subjected to two nested PCRs lasting around 15 and 10 cycles. From the 5' RACE reads, TCRdb lists one entry per CDR3 protein and no DNA. Its table records approximately 400,000 distinct CDR3 sequences. This TCR came from a human donor with ulcerative colitis or Crohn's disease, or a healthy co-twin of an affected twin (not recorded which). Sequenced: blood. The chain is built from TRBV3-1 and TRBJ1-1. CDR3: CASSRQMNTEAFF.